The 8 T cell receptor beta chains reported below all come from one sample, sequenced in a study of shared clonotypes between healthy human individuals. The repertoire was sequenced with immunoSEQ multiplex PCR; TCRdb's copy has only in-frame clones and lacks some. The sample lists a few million clones, around nine tenths occurring once. Sequenced material: naive CD4+ T cells sorted from blood. Noted subset: CD45RA+ positively selected. Every receptor here comes from a man younger than 35 in good health.

This chain connects TRBV6-1 to TRBJ2-1; maybe TRBD1 (6 bases). CDR1 is MNHNS and CDR2 is SASEGT in the germline V gene. The CDR3 spans 17 residues. V dropped 0 bases and J dropped 4 bases, with 16 bases sitting between them. CDR3 region: CASSEAIGRGGYNEQFF. DNA of the CDR3: TGTGCCAGCAGTGAAGCGATTGGCAGGGGTGGATACAATGAGCAGTTCTTC.

This chain uses TRBV19 with TRBJ2-7; 8 bases agree with TRBD1. V lost 4 bases, J lost 2 bases, and 4 bases stayed unmatched. CDR1 is LNHDA, CDR2 SQIVND, per germline (reference sequence). This CDR3 contains 14 residues. CDR3 nucleotide sequence: TGTGCCAGTAGTACCTCGGGACAGGCCTACGAGCAGTACTTC. The encoded protein is CASSTSGQAYEQYF.

The gene calls are TRBV7-2 and TRBJ2-2; perhaps TRBD1 as D (5 bases). The V gene lost 4 bases and the J gene lost 5 bases, with 17 bases spanning the gap. Germline CDR1 and CDR2: SGHTA and FQGNSA. CDR3 length: 16 amino acids. CDR3 residues: CASSYLSRVGTGELFF. The CDR3 DNA sequence: TGTGCCAGCAGCTACCTTAGCAGGGTTGGTACCGGGGAGCTGTTTTTT.

The chain is built from TRBV30 and TRBJ2-7; tentatively, D is TRBD1 (5 bases). Looked up from germline, CDR1 is GTSNPN and CDR2 is SVGIG (reference sequence). V was cut by 3 bases and J by 2 bases, with 11 bases left in between. This CDR3 is built from 13 residues. CDR3 region: CAWRQGAAYEQYF. CDR3 nucleotide sequence: TGTGCCTGGAGACAAGGGGCAGCCTACGAGCAGTACTTC.

The chain employs TRBV2 and TRBJ2-1, with D perhaps assigned TRBD1 or TRBD2 (5 bases each). V was clipped by 4 bases and J by 3 bases, with 22 bases between them. Germline V lookup: CDR1 SNHLY, CDR2 FYNNEI. The CDR3 covers 18 residues. DNA for the CDR3: TGTGCCAGCAGTGGGGGTCGACGGGGCGGAGAGAGCTACAATGAGCAGTTCTTC. As protein: CASSGGRRGGESYNEQFF.

V usage is TRBV5-8 and J usage is TRBJ2-7, with D tentatively TRBD1 (6 bases). The CDR3 consists of 14 residues. Per the germline V gene, CDR1 is SGHTS and CDR2 is YDEGEE. Trimming left V 4 bases short and J 0 bases short, with 11 bases between. The CDR3 region is CASSLTGSSYEQYF. Written as DNA, the CDR3 is TGTGCCAGCAGCCTCACAGGGAGCTCCTACGAGCAGTACTTC.

The rearrangement joins TRBV5-1 to TRBJ2-5, with D perhaps TRBD2 (7 bases). CDR3 length: 14 amino acids. V lost 3 bases and J 1 base, leaving 10 bases between the germline ends. Looked up from germline, CDR1 is SGHRS and CDR2 is YFSETQ. The CDR3 DNA follows: TGCGCCAGCAGCTGGGGAGGGGGCCAAGAGACCCAGTACTTC. This codes for CASSWGGGQETQYF.

J is TRBJ1-1 and V is TRBV30, with D hard to call. V was cut by 3 bases and J by 7 bases, with 15 bases left in between. CDR3 length equals 13 residues. Per the germline V gene, CDR1 is GTSNPN and CDR2 is SVGIG (reference sequence). The CDR3 DNA follows: TGTGCCTGGAGGGTAACTCCCCGGAGTGAAGCTTTCTTT. Residues: CAWRVTPRSEAFF.